This paragraph covers one TCR beta chain sequence. As yet, its antigen is unknown. This record comes from a study of cytomegalovirus exposure and HLA in healthy donors. The PCR employed 60 Vbeta primers together with 13 Jbeta primers. The repertoire was sequenced with immunoSEQ multiplex PCR; TCRdb's copy has only in-frame clones and lacks some. This sample has about 140,000 clones, with 80% found just once. V gave up 0 bases and J gave up 6 bases; unmatched junction bases: 17. From germline, CDR1 is SGDLS and CDR2 YYNGEE. The CDR3 consists of 19 residues. Study conclusions and caveats: It was approximately 170 TCR beta chains that were listed as cytomegalovirus-associated. An observed cluster of highly shared sequence variants was recorded as a likely sequencing artifact. In vitro testing confirmed three CMV-associated chains as specific for CMV antigens.

The TCR sequence derives from a man aged 50-59 years in good health and CMV-seronegative. The sequenced sample was PBMCs. The chain carries TRBV9 and TRBJ2-3; the match to TRBD1 covers 9 bases. The chain's CDR3 is CASSVAPRTGDSLVDTQYF. The CDR3 coding sequence is TGTGCCAGCAGCGTAGCTCCTCGGACAGGGGACTCCCTCGTGGATACGCAGTATTTT. Using reference TRBV9 and TRBJ2-3 for the parts outside the CDR3, the full variable domain is DSGVTQTPKHLITATGQRVTLRCSPRSGDLSVYWYQQSLDQGLQFLIQYYNGEERAKGNILERFSAQQFPDLHSELNLSSLELGDSALYFCASSVAPRTGDSLVDTQYFGPGTRLTVL.